A selection of T cell receptor beta chains follows, all from one sample in a study of T cells after yellow fever vaccination. MiXCR, applied by TCRdb to the 5' RACE reads, yields one record per CDR3 protein. The sample includes about 260,000 distinct CDR3 sequences, 10% to 15% seen only once; the top ten take around 0.55%. Sequences were derived from CD4+ T cells sorted from PBMCs, sampled 45 days after the yellow fever booster vaccination. Receptors were obtained from a young man who received the YFV17D yellow fever vaccine. Each CDR3 is given with its conserved first and last residue. D genes are given only for firm matches. Where a row states a size, it is once, few, many or the class of an expanded clone; other rows omit it.

TRBV7-2,few,TRBJ2-1,NA,CASSLVQGSQQFF,TGTGCCAGCAGCTTAGTCCAGGGTAGTCAGCAGTTCTTC
TRBV15,few,TRBJ1-2,NA,CATSRDRGTSGYTF,TGTGCCACCAGCAGAGACAGGGGAACTTCTGGCTACACCTTC
TRBV7-6,few,TRBJ2-1,NA,CASGRTTSEQFF,TGTGCTTCAGGGAGGACGACGAGTGAGCAGTTCTTC
TRBV4-2,NA,TRBJ2-5,TRBD2,CASSPGVAGVKETQYF,TGTGCCAGCAGCCCCGGGGTAGCGGGAGTGAAGGAGACCCAGTACTTC
TRBV9,few,TRBJ2-3,NA,CASTNRLEITDTQYF,TGTGCCAGCACGAACAGACTTGAAATCACAGATACGCAGTATTTT
TRBV28,NA,TRBJ2-7,NA,CASSSPSGNSYEQYF,TGTGCCAGCAGTTCGCCTTCCGGGAATTCCTACGAGCAGTACTTC
TRBV3-1,NA,TRBJ1-2,NA,CASKDVANYGYTF,TGTGCCAGCAAGGACGTAGCTAACTATGGCTACACCTTC
TRBV7-2,many,TRBJ2-1,NA,CASSLRENEQFF,TGTGCCAGCAGCTTACGCGAGAATGAGCAGTTCTTC
TRBV4-3,NA,TRBJ1-5,NA,CASSRDLGPNQPQHF,TGCGCCAGCAGCCGAGATTTGGGTCCCAATCAGCCCCAGCATTTT
TRBV6-2/TRBV6-3,NA,TRBJ1-2,NA,CASSYSKGSGYTF,TGTGCCAGCAGTTACTCTAAAGGGAGCGGCTACACCTTC
TRBV20-1,NA,TRBJ1-4,NA,CSAQGGAREKLFF,TGCAGTGCTCAGGGAGGGGCCAGAGAAAAACTGTTTTTT
TRBV14,NA,TRBJ1-5,NA,CASSQERNQPQHF,TGTGCCAGCAGCCAAGAGCGGAATCAGCCCCAGCATTTT
TRBV20-1,few,TRBJ2-1,TRBD2,CSASPPSGSTSYNEQFF,TGCAGTGCTAGTCCCCCTAGCGGGAGTACATCCTACAATGAGCAGTTCTTC
TRBV21-1,NA,TRBJ2-1,NA,CASSKPCPGGVGNEQFF,TGTGCCAGCAGCAAACCCTGCCCAGGAGGGGTGGGCAATGAGCAGTTCTTC
TRBV7-6,few,TRBJ2-1,NA,CASSSKGGRVNEQFF,TGTGCCAGCAGCTCAAAGGGCGGCAGGGTGAATGAGCAGTTCTTC
TRBV20-1,NA,TRBJ2-7,TRBD1,CSARPLGTVNEGQSRLGQYF,TGCAGTGCTAGGCCCCTCGGGACAGTCAACGAGGGACAGTCGAGACTCGGGCAGTACTTC
TRBV14,NA,TRBJ2-7,TRBD2,CASSQDVIKRGIYEQYF,TGTGCCAGCAGCCAAGATGTCATCAAGCGGGGGATCTACGAGCAGTACTTC
TRBV7-2,NA,TRBJ1-2,NA,CASSFVNYGYTF,TGTGCCAGCAGCTTCGTGAACTATGGCTACACCTTC
TRBV7-9,few,TRBJ2-1,NA,CASSLETVVFF,TGTGCCAGCAGCTTAGAAACGGTAGTGTTCTTC
TRBV7-3,few,TRBJ2-1,TRBD2,CASSATRTSPRQFF,TGTGCCAGCAGCGCGACCAGGACTAGCCCGCGGCAGTTCTTC
TRBV20-1,few,TRBJ2-2,TRBD1,CSARGQGISNTGELFF,TGCAGTGCCCGAGGACAGGGCATATCGAACACCGGGGAGCTGTTTTTT
TRBV3-1,NA,TRBJ1-1,NA,CASSLILGPEAFF,TGTGCCAGCAGCCTGATTTTGGGCCCTGAAGCTTTCTTT
TRBV20-1,NA,TRBJ2-2,NA,CSARRGAGTAGELFF,TGCAGTGCTAGAAGGGGGGCAGGGACTGCCGGGGAGCTGTTTTTT
TRBV7-2,NA,TRBJ1-1,TRBD1,CASRGQMNTEAFF,TGTGCCAGCAGGGGACAGATGAACACTGAAGCTTTCTTT
TRBV5-1,few,TRBJ2-7,NA,CASRRQDLDSYEQYF,TGCGCCAGCCGCCGCCAGGACTTAGACAGCTACGAGCAGTACTTC
TRBV29-1,NA,TRBJ2-1,TRBD2,CSILAGGAYEQFF,TGCAGCATTTTAGCGGGAGGAGCGTATGAGCAGTTCTTC
TRBV4-3,NA,TRBJ2-7,TRBD1,CGSSQGIGTGSYEQYF,TGCGGCAGCAGCCAAGGGATCGGGACAGGGTCCTACGAGCAGTACTTC
TRBV20-1,few,TRBJ2-5,NA,CSAITNPGGLETQYF,TGCAGTGCTATAACTAACCCCGGGGGTCTCGAGACCCAGTACTTC
TRBV5-1,NA,TRBJ2-5,TRBD2,CASSPGVSGSLPGTQYF,TGCGCCAGCAGCCCAGGTGTGAGCGGGAGTCTACCGGGGACCCAGTACTTC
TRBV5-1,NA,TRBJ2-5,NA,CASAGSLQETQYF,TGCGCCAGCGCCGGGTCACTCCAAGAGACCCAGTACTTC
TRBV12-3/TRBV12-4,few,TRBJ2-5,NA,CASSFSAGPWETQYF,TGTGCCAGCAGTTTTAGTGCGGGACCATGGGAGACCCAGTACTTC
TRBV6-5,few,TRBJ2-7,NA,CASSYSASWDGSYEQYF,TGTGCCAGCAGTTACTCGGCCTCCTGGGACGGCTCCTACGAGCAGTACTTC
TRBV7-2,many,TRBJ2-5,NA,CASSSIETQYF,TGTGCCAGCAGCTCTATAGAGACCCAGTACTTC
TRBV29-1,many,TRBJ1-2,NA,CSVIRQGSYGYTF,TGCAGCGTCATCCGGCAGGGGTCCTATGGCTACACCTTC
TRBV12-3/TRBV12-4,many,TRBJ2-7,NA,CASSLGQSYEQYF,TGTGCCAGCAGTTTGGGTCAATCCTACGAGCAGTACTTC
TRBV3-1,NA,TRBJ2-5,TRBD1,CASSPTGTGPKETQYF,TGTGCCAGCAGTCCCACCGGGACAGGGCCAAAAGAGACCCAGTACTTC
TRBV9,NA,TRBJ1-5,TRBD1,CASSVDLTGGLHF,TGTGCCAGCAGCGTAGATTTGACAGGGGGATTACATTTT
TRBV29-1,few,TRBJ2-1,NA,CSAPLTDNEQFF,TGCAGCGCCCCCCTTACCGACAATGAGCAGTTCTTC
TRBV27,few,TRBJ2-2,TRBD2,CASSHSGRTGELFF,TGTGCCAGCAGTCATAGCGGGAGAACCGGGGAGCTGTTTTTT
TRBV11-2,few,TRBJ2-3,NA,CASSLRSDTQYF,TGTGCCAGCAGCTTAAGGTCAGATACGCAGTATTTT